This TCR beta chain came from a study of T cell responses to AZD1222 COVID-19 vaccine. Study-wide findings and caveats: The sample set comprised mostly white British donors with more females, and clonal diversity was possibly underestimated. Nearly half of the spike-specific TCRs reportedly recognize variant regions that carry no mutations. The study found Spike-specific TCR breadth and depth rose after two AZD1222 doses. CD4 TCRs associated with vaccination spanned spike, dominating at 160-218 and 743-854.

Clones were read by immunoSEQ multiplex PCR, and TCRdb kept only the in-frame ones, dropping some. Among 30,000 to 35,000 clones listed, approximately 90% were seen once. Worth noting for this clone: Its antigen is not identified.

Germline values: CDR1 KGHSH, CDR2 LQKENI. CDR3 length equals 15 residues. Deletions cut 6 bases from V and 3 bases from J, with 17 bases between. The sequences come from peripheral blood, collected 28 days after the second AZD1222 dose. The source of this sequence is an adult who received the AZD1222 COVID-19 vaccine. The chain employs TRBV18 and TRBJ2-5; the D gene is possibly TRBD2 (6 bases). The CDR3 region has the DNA TGTGCCAGCTCTCGCCTGGGCTCGGGAGAAGAGACCCAGTACTTC. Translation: CASSRLGSGEETQYF.